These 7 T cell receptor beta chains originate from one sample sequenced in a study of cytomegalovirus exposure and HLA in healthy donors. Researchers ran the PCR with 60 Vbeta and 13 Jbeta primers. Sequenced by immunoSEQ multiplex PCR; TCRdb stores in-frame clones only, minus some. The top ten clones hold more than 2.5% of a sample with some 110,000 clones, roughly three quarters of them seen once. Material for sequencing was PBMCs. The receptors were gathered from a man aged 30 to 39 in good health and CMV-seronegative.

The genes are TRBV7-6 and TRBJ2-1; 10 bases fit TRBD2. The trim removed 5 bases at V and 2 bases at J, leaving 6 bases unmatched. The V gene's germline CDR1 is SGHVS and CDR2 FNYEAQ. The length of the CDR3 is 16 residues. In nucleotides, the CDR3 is TGTGCCAGCAGCACCCGAACTAGCGGGGCCTACAATGAGCAGTTCTTC. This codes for CASSTRTSGAYNEQFF. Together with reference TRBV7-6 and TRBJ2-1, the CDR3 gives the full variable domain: GAGVSQSPRYKVTKRGQDVALRCDPISGHVSLYWYRQALGQGPEFLTYFNYEAQQDKSGLPNDRFSAERPEGSISTLTIQRTEQRDSAMYRCASSTRTSGAYNEQFFGPGTRLTVL.

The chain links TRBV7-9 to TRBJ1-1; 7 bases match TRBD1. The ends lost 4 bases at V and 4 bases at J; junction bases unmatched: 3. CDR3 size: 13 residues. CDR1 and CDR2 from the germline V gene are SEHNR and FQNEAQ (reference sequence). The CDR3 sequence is CASSSQGGTEAFF. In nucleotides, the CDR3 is TGTGCCAGCAGCTCGCAGGGGGGCACTGAAGCTTTCTTT. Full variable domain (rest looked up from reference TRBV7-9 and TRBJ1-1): DTGVSQNPRHKITKRGQNVTFRCDPISEHNRLYWYRQTLGQGPEFLTYFQNEAQLEKSRLLSDRFSAERPKGSFSTLEIQRTEQGDSAMYLCASSSQGGTEAFFGQGTRLTVV.

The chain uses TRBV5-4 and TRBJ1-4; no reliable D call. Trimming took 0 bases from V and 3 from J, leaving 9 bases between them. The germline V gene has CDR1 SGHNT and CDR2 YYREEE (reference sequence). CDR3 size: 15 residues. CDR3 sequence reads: CASSLAADPNEKLFF. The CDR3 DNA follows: TGTGCCAGCAGCTTGGCGGCGGATCCTAATGAAAAACTGTTTTTT.

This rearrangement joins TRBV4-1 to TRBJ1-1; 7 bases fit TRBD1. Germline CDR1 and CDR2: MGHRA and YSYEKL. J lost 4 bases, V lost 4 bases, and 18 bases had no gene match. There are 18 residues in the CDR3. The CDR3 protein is CASSPPKGRGLKGTEAFF. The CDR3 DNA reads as TGCGCCAGCAGCCCCCCGAAGGGCAGGGGGTTGAAGGGCACTGAAGCTTTCTTT.

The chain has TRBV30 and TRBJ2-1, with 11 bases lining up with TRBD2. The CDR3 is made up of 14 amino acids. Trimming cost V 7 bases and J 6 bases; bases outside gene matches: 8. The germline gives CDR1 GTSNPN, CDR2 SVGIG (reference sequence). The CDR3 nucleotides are TGTGCCTCCCGAACTAGCGGGAGCGTCAATGAGCAGTTCTTC. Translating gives CASRTSGSVNEQFF.

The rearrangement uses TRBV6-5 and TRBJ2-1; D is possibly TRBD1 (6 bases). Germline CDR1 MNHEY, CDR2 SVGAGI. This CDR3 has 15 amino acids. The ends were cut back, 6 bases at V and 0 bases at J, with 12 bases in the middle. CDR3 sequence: CASRADRSSYNEQFF. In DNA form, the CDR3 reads TGTGCCAGCAGAGCCGACAGGAGCTCCTACAATGAGCAGTTCTTC.

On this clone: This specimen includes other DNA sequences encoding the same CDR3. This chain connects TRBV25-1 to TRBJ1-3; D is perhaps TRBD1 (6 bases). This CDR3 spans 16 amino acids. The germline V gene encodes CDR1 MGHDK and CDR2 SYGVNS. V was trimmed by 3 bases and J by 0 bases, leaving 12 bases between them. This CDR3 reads CASSEQGLGSGNTIYF. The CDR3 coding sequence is TGTGCCAGCAGTGAGCAGGGGCTAGGCTCTGGAAACACCATATATTTT. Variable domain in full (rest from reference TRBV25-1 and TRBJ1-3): EADIYQTPRYLVIGTGKKITLECSQTMGHDKMYWYQQDPGMELHLIHYSYGVNSTEKGDLSSESTVSRIRTEHFPLTLESARPSHTSQYLCASSEQGLGSGNTIYFGEGSWLTVV.